This is a list of T cell receptor beta chains from one sample in a study of T-cell memory formation after mild COVID-19. TCRdb re-derived calls from the 5' RACE reads in MiXCR, one entry per CDR3 protein. The table has roughly 600,000 distinct CDR3 sequences, more than 15% seen once. Sequenced: PBMCs or a T cell subset sorted from them (not recorded which). The receptors were gathered from an adult woman who had mild COVID-19 (a few samples of this study predate the infection). Cell type and time point are not known. CDR3s include the opening cysteine and the closing phenylalanine or tryptophan. Each record gives: V gene, J gene, D gene, clone size, CDR3 protein, CDR3 DNA. D genes are given only for firm matches. For some rows the clone size is stated as once, few or many, or as a class when expanded; others skip it.

>TRBV27|TRBJ1-5|-|-
CASSLSFSQPQHF
TGTGCCAGCAGTTTATCATTCTCTCAGCCCCAGCATTTT
>TRBV2|TRBJ1-4|-|few
CASSERFEAGEKLFF
TGTGCCAGCAGTGAAAGATTTGAGGCCGGAGAAAAACTGTTTTTT
>TRBV5-4|TRBJ2-7|-|few
CASSLEGTTGEQYF
TGTGCCAGCAGCTTGGAGGGGACCACCGGCGAGCAGTACTTC
>TRBV12-3/TRBV12-4|TRBJ1-6|-|-
CASSPVDIRGPLHF
TGTGCCAGCAGCCCAGTCGACATTAGGGGACCCCTCCACTTT
>TRBV20-1|TRBJ1-1|TRBD1|-
CSARSVTPGTGLSTEAFF
TGCAGTGCTAGATCCGTAACTCCAGGGACAGGGCTCTCCACTGAAGCTTTCTTT
>TRBV4-2|TRBJ2-2|TRBD2|-
CASSRIAGGVTGELFF
TGTGCCAGCAGCCGCATAGCGGGAGGCGTCACCGGGGAGCTGTTTTTT
>TRBV14|TRBJ2-5|TRBD1|few
CASRGQGFEETQYF
TGTGCCAGCAGGGGACAGGGTTTTGAAGAGACCCAGTACTTC
>TRBV7-2|TRBJ2-7|TRBD1|-
CASSLQRDSYEQYF
TGTGCCAGCAGCTTACAACGGGACAGCTACGAGCAGTACTTC
>TRBV5-6|TRBJ1-1|-|few
CASSRPDMAEAFF
TGTGCCAGCAGCCGGCCAGACATGGCTGAAGCTTTCTTT
>TRBV18|TRBJ1-1|-|-
CASSQGITRNTEAFF
TGTGCCAGCTCACAGGGAATTACGCGGAACACTGAAGCTTTCTTT
>TRBV9|TRBJ2-1|-|-
CASTSGNEQFF
TGTGCCAGCACAAGCGGGAATGAGCAGTTCTTC
>TRBV6-1|TRBJ1-5|-|-
CASSENAGGNQPQHF
TGTGCCAGCAGTGAAAACGCAGGAGGCAATCAGCCCCAGCATTTT
>TRBV7-9|TRBJ2-7|-|few
CASQGIQSYEQYF
TGTGCCAGCCAGGGAATTCAATCCTACGAGCAGTACTTC
>TRBV3-1|TRBJ2-7|-|few
CASSQGAHGEQYF
TGTGCCAGCAGCCAAGGGGCCCACGGCGAGCAGTACTTC
>TRBV6-2/TRBV6-3|TRBJ2-3|TRBD2|-
CASSPGASGFLTDTQYF
TGTGCCAGCAGTCCTGGGGCTAGCGGGTTCCTCACAGATACGCAGTATTTT
>TRBV7-9|TRBJ2-5|TRBD1|few
CASSPGHRGTGQETQYF
TGTGCCAGCAGCCCCGGGCACAGGGGAACTGGACAAGAGACCCAGTACTTC
>TRBV18|TRBJ1-5|TRBD1|few
CASSGTGDVSNQPQHF
TGTGCCAGCTCAGGGACAGGGGATGTTAGCAATCAGCCCCAGCATTTT
>TRBV5-1|TRBJ2-2|-|few
CASSGRDHKWELFF
TGCGCCAGCAGCGGCCGGGACCATAAGTGGGAGCTGTTTTTT
>TRBV5-1|TRBJ2-3|-|few
CASSLVSGKLSTNTQYF
TGCGCCAGCAGCTTGGTTAGCGGAAAACTCTCCACAAATACGCAGTATTTT
>TRBV7-9|TRBJ2-1|TRBD1|few
CASALAWGGQGFDNEQFF
TGTGCCAGCGCCCTTGCTTGGGGGGGACAGGGTTTTGACAATGAGCAGTTCTTC
>TRBV24-1|TRBJ2-5|TRBD1|-
CATSEPGTGAQETQYF
TGTGCCACCAGTGAACCCGGGACAGGAGCCCAAGAGACCCAGTACTTC
>TRBV14|TRBJ1-2|-|-
CASSQERVPLDSHYGYTF
TGTGCCAGCAGCCAAGAAAGGGTCCCTTTGGACAGTCACTATGGCTACACCTTC
>TRBV7-8|TRBJ2-5|TRBD2|-
CASSLPRSGGEQETQYF
TGTGCCAGCAGCTTACCTAGAAGCGGGGGGGAACAAGAGACCCAGTACTTC
>TRBV12-3/TRBV12-4|TRBJ1-5|-|-
CASSLREFQPQHF
TGTGCCAGCAGTTTGCGGGAATTCCAGCCCCAGCATTTT
>TRBV11-2|TRBJ2-3|-|-
CASSPRTIGKDTQYF
TGTGCCAGCAGCCCCCGGACTATTGGTAAAGATACGCAGTATTTT
>TRBV7-2|TRBJ2-3|-|-
CASSLSLASGTDTQYF
TGTGCCAGCAGCTTATCTCTGGCTAGCGGCACAGATACGCAGTATTTT
>TRBV27|TRBJ2-1|TRBD2|-
CASTLAGANEQFF
TGTGCCAGCACTCTAGCGGGAGCCAATGAGCAGTTCTTC
>TRBV9|TRBJ1-2|TRBD1|-
CASSLTGGVTNYGYTF
TGTGCCAGCAGCCTTACAGGGGGCGTTACTAACTATGGCTACACCTTC
>TRBV12-3/TRBV12-4|TRBJ2-1|TRBD2|-
CASRGGGSNNEQFF
TGTGCCAGCAGGGGCGGGGGAAGCAACAATGAGCAGTTCTTC
>TRBV7-2|TRBJ1-5|-|few
CASSQIKGQPQHF
TGTGCCAGCAGTCAAATAAAGGGTCAGCCCCAGCATTTT
>TRBV12-3/TRBV12-4|TRBJ2-5|TRBD1|few
CASTWDRETQYF
TGTGCCAGCACCTGGGACAGGGAGACCCAGTACTTC
>TRBV5-1|TRBJ1-2|-|few
CASSSGTTGLSYGYTF
TGCGCCAGCAGCTCCGGGACGACAGGTCTCTCCTATGGCTACACCTTC
>TRBV6-6|TRBJ2-7|TRBD1|-
CASRGQGQYEQYF
TGTGCCAGCAGGGGACAGGGCCAATACGAGCAGTACTTC
>TRBV2|TRBJ2-3|-|-
CATGEQHSSTDTQYF
TGTGCCACCGGTGAACAGCATAGTAGCACAGATACGCAGTATTTT
>TRBV7-9|TRBJ2-1|TRBD2|few
CASSRSGRGHNEQFF
TGTGCCAGCAGCCGGAGCGGGAGAGGTCACAATGAGCAGTTCTTC
>TRBV20-1|TRBJ1-2|TRBD1|-
CSALRPGTARVSYGYTF
TGCAGTGCTCTACGACCCGGGACAGCCAGGGTATCCTATGGCTACACCTTC
>TRBV5-1|TRBJ2-1|-|-
CASSSSSASYNEQFF
TGCGCCAGCAGCTCCTCTAGCGCCTCCTACAATGAGCAGTTCTTC
>TRBV2|TRBJ2-2|TRBD2|few
CASSAQRGANTGELFF
TGTGCCAGCAGTGCGCAGCGGGGGGCGAACACCGGGGAGCTGTTTTTT
>TRBV12-3/TRBV12-4|TRBJ2-3|TRBD2|-
CASTSGSPADTQYF
TGTGCCAGCACTAGCGGGAGCCCGGCAGATACGCAGTATTTT
>TRBV18|TRBJ1-1|-|-
CASSPQAGTEAFF
TGTGCCAGCTCACCACAGGCAGGCACTGAAGCTTTCTTT
>TRBV3-1|TRBJ2-3|-|-
CASSQGGPDTQYF
TGTGCCAGCAGCCAAGGGGGCCCAGATACGCAGTATTTT
>TRBV2|TRBJ2-3|-|few
CASSVAWGGTDTQYF
TGTGCCAGCAGTGTGGCTTGGGGAGGCACAGATACGCAGTATTTT
>TRBV4-3|TRBJ2-1|-|few
CASSQDRSVNEQFF
TGCGCCAGCAGCCAAGATCGGTCCGTGAACGAGCAGTTCTTC
>TRBV20-1|TRBJ2-7|-|few
CSASARGRGGEQYF
TGCAGTGCTAGTGCCCGGGGGCGTGGGGGAGAGCAGTACTTC
>TRBV7-9|TRBJ2-5|-|-
CASSSGRGALETQYF
TGTGCCAGCAGCTCGGGGAGAGGGGCTCTAGAGACCCAGTACTTC